These 6 T cell receptor beta chains came from one sample sequenced in a study of blood T cell repertoires in COVID-19. This table comes from immunoSEQ multiplex PCR, and its TCRdb copy is limited to in-frame clones, with some not included. The top ten hold around 20% of the sample, which has over 55,000 clones, about 90% seen once. The sample taken for sequencing was peripheral blood. These receptors were obtained from a woman of 80 years or more with COVID-19, enrolled during active disease.

The gene calls are TRBV7-2 and TRBJ1-2; 9 bases agree with TRBD1. CDR1 is SGHTA, CDR2 FQGNSA, per germline. The CDR3 consists of 15 residues. The V segment lost 5 bases and the J segment 4 bases; nucleotides outside the gene matches: 8. Here the CDR3 DNA reads TGTGCCAGCAGCGACCAACAGGGGGCCGGCTATGGCTACACCTTC. Protein: CASSDQQGAGYGYTF.

The chain is built from TRBV5-4 and TRBJ2-3, with 12 bases identical to TRBD2. This CDR3 is 17 amino acids long. Germline V gene sequence: CDR1 SGHNT, CDR2 YYREEE (reference sequence). Losses at the gene ends were 0 bases for V and 0 bases for J; bases not matched to a gene: 2. CDR3 amino acids: CASSLVLAGGSTDTQYF. The CDR3 DNA sequence: TGTGCCAGCAGCTTGGTTCTAGCGGGGGGGAGCACAGATACGCAGTATTTT.

This chain links TRBV30 with TRBJ2-2; D unclear. The germline CDR1 and CDR2 sequences are GTSNPN and SVGIG (reference sequence). This CDR3 has 12 amino acids. The germline V and J ends were trimmed by 0 bases and 6 bases, with 5 bases remaining between them. CDR3 in DNA: TGTGCCTGGAGTGTCTTCCCCGGGGAGCTGTTTTTT. Its translation is CAWSVFPGELFF.

The chain carries TRBV15 and TRBJ2-2; 8 bases fit TRBD1. Trimming cost V 1 base and J 13 bases; bases outside gene matches: 5. Germline-derived CDR1 and CDR2 are LNHNV and YYDKDF (reference sequence). The CDR3 spans 13 residues. Written as DNA, the CDR3 is TGTGCCACCAGCAGAGTAGGACAGGGTTTGCTGTTTTTT. As protein: CATSRVGQGLLFF.

This clone was observed a single time. J is TRBJ2-5 and V is TRBV5-1; 8 nucleotides match TRBD1. The CDR3 runs to 14 residues. The V and J ends lost 3 bases and 4 bases, in that order; junction bases with no gene match: 5. In germline, CDR1 is SGHRS, CDR2 YFSETQ. CDR3 loop: CASSSPGGPETQYF. In DNA, the CDR3 is TGCGCCAGCAGCTCTCCAGGGGGCCCAGAGACCCAGTACTTC.

This clone was counted only a few times. The rearrangement joins TRBV27 to TRBJ1-6; TRBD1 matches 8 bases. The germline V gene encodes CDR1 MNHEY and CDR2 SMNVEV (reference sequence). After removal of 10 bases from V and 4 bases from J, the junction contained 6 bases not matched to a gene. CDR3 length: 14 residues. The CDR3 region has the DNA TGTGCCACAACAGGGGGAGGGTATAATTCACCCCTCCACTTT. This sequence encodes CATTGGGYNSPLHF.